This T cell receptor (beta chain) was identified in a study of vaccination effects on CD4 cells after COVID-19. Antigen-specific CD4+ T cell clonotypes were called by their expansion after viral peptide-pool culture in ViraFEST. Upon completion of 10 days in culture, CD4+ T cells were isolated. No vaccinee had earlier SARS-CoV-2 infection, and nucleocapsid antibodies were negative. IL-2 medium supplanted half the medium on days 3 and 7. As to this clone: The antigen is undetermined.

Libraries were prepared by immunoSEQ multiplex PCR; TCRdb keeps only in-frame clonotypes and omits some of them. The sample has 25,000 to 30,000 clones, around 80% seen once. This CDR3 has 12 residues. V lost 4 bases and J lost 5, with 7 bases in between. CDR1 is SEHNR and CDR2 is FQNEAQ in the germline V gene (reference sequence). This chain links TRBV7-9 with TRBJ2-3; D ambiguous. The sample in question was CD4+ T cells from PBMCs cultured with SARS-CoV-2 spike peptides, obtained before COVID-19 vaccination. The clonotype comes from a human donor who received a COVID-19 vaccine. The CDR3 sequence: CASSSSLDTQYF. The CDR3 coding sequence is TGTGCCAGCAGCTCTTCCTTAGATACGCAGTATTTT.